This TCR beta chain was identified in a study of T cell responses to AZD1222 COVID-19 vaccine. This table comes from immunoSEQ multiplex PCR, and its TCRdb copy is limited to in-frame clones, with some not included. The sample shows about 150,000 clones, 88% of them seen only once. Germline CDR1 reads MDHEN; CDR2 reads SYDVKM. The CDR3 extends over 13 amino acids. The ends were cut back, 1 base at V and 0 bases at J, with 3 bases in the middle. The sequenced sample was peripheral blood, obtained on day 0 of MenACWY control vaccination. The TCR sequence derives from an adult in good health. The rearrangement joins TRBV28 to TRBJ1-1; D remains ambiguous. The CDR3 loop reads CASSLSVNTEAFF. The CDR3 DNA is TGTGCCAGCAGTTTATCGGTGAACACTGAAGCTTTCTTT.